Listed here is a single T cell receptor (beta chain). As yet, its antigen is unknown. Germline CDR1 is SGHRS and CDR2 is YFSETQ. The V gene end was trimmed by 0 bases and the J gene end by 3 bases; junction bases not matched to a gene: 8. The CDR3 covers 16 residues. Primers used in a second PCR of roughly 6 to 12 cycles were a sample-barcoded 5' primer and a J-beta primer mix. Each CDR3 protein gets one entry after TCRdb re-called the 5' RACE reads with MiXCR. Among about 1.6 million distinct CDR3 sequences listed, 34% were seen once. The data originate from a study of blood T cells in healthy people across ages. Study observations and caveats: Estimates based on one million T cells were treated as lower bounds. Whereas aged donors had fewer naive CD4+ cells, long-lived donors had more of them and higher diversity.

This TCR was sampled from a woman in her twenties or thirties in good health. The sequenced material came from blood. The rearrangement uses TRBV5-1 and TRBJ2-7; TRBD2 matches 8 bases. CDR3 DNA sequence: TGCGCCAGCAGCTTGGGGGGTAGCGGGACCTACTACGAGCAGTACTTC. This gives the protein CASSLGGSGTYYEQYF.